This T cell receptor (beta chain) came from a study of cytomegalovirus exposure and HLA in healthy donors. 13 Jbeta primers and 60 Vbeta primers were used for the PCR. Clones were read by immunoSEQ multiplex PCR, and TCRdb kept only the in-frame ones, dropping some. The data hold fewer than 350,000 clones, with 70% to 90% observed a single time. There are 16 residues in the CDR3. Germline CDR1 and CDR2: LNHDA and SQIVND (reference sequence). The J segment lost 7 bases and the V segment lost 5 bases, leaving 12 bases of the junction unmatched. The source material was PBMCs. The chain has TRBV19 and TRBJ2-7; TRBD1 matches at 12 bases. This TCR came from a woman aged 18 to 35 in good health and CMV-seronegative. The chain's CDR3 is CASSFRPGQGAGEQYF. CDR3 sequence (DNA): TGTGCCAGTAGTTTCCGACCGGGACAGGGGGCGGGAGAGCAGTACTTC.